The 9 T cell receptor beta chains below all came from one sample that was sequenced in a study of blood T cell repertoires in COVID-19. Sequencing was performed with immunoSEQ multiplex PCR; in TCRdb, only in-frame clones are kept and a portion is missing. The sample has approximately 97,000 clones, 90% seen once. The sequencing input was peripheral blood. The receptors were gathered from a man between 60 and 75 years old with acute or convalescent COVID-19.

The rearrangement joins TRBV6-5 to TRBJ1-2; TRBD1 is a possible D gene (5 bases). Germline CDR1 and CDR2: MNHEY and SVGAGI. The CDR3 has 16 residues. Deletions cut 1 base from V and 1 base from J, with 13 bases between. CDR3 DNA: TGTGCCAGCAGTTACTTATCGACAGTTAATAACTATGGCTACACCTTC. Translation gives CASSYLSTVNNYGYTF.

The rearrangement uses TRBV10-1 and TRBJ2-3, with 8 positions matching TRBD1. The CDR3 loop spans 15 amino acids. J was trimmed by 6 bases and V by 6 bases; bases with no gene match: 11. The germline CDR1 and CDR2 sequences are WNHNN and SYGVQD (reference sequence). CDR3 in DNA: TGCGCCAGCAGCTCCGGACAGGGCCTAGGGGATACGCAGTATTTT. Translation: CASSSGQGLGDTQYF.

This chain links TRBV5-1 with TRBJ2-2; possibly TRBD2 for D (5 bases). CDR1 SGHRS and CDR2 YFSETQ come from the germline V gene. Trimming removed 0 bases from V and 2 bases from J, with 11 bases in between. The CDR3 has 16 residues. The CDR3 is CASSLVIASNTGELFF. The CDR3 DNA is TGCGCCAGCAGCTTGGTGATAGCTAGCAACACCGGGGAGCTGTTTTTT.

This clone was counted a single time. The J gene is TRBJ2-5, the V gene TRBV15, with 10 bases aligning to TRBD1. CDR3 size: 16 residues. J gave up 1 base and V 5 bases, and 7 bases lay outside the gene matches. The germline gives CDR1 LNHNV, CDR2 YYDKDF (reference sequence). The CDR3 DNA reads TGTGCCACCAGCCGACAGGGGGCGGCCCTCCAAGAGACCCAGTACTTC. This encodes CATSRQGAALQETQYF.

The V and J genes are TRBV18 and TRBJ1-4, with a weak D call TRBD1 (5 bases). The CDR3 runs to 16 residues. Trimming left V 3 bases short and J 6 bases short, with 17 bases between. The germline V gene encodes CDR1 KGHSH and CDR2 LQKENI. The CDR3 spells CASSPGPGRADEKLFF. CDR3 sequence (DNA): TGTGCCAGCTCACCGGGGCCAGGCCGCGCGGATGAAAAACTGTTTTTT. Full variable domain (missing parts from reference TRBV18 and TRBJ1-4): NAGVMQNPRHLVRRRGQEARLRCSPMKGHSHVYWYRQLPEEGLKFMVYLQKENIIDESGMPKERFSAEFPKEGPSILRIQQVVRGDSAAYFCASSPGPGRADEKLFFGSGTQLSVL.

The rearrangement uses TRBV12-5 and TRBJ1-1; D unresolved. The CDR3 consists of 13 residues. The germline gives CDR1 LGHNT, CDR2 FRNRAP. V was cut by 5 bases and J by 0 bases, with 7 bases left in between. Here the CDR3 reads CASGTTLNTEAFF. The CDR3 DNA sequence: TGTGCTAGTGGTACCACACTGAACACTGAAGCTTTCTTT.

V usage is TRBV18 and J usage is TRBJ2-5, with 9 bases aligning to TRBD2. This CDR3 has 15 amino acids. V lost 3 bases, J lost 7 bases, and 9 bases stayed unmatched. Germline CDR1 is KGHSH and CDR2 is LQKENI. CDR3 sequence: CASSPALAGAVTQYF. The CDR3 DNA follows: TGTGCCAGCTCACCCGCCTTAGCGGGGGCGGTGACCCAGTACTTC.

V is TRBV5-6 and J is TRBJ1-2; the D gene is possibly TRBD1 (6 bases). This CDR3 is built from 15 residues. V lost 3 bases and J lost 3, with 15 bases in between. Germline V lookup: CDR1 SGHDT, CDR2 YYEEEE. CDR3 coding DNA: TGTGCCAGCAGCTCGAGAGGGGGGGGCTACTATGGCTACACCTTC. This encodes CASSSRGGGYYGYTF.

This chain connects TRBV2 to TRBJ1-2, with D perhaps matching TRBD1 (5 bases). Germline CDR1 SNHLY, CDR2 FYNNEI. The CDR3 is 15 amino acids. V was pared by 4 bases and J by 0 bases, with 12 bases between. CDR3 nucleotide sequence: TGTGCCAGCAGTGCAGGGCTACAAACTAACTATGGCTACACCTTC. Its protein product is CASSAGLQTNYGYTF.